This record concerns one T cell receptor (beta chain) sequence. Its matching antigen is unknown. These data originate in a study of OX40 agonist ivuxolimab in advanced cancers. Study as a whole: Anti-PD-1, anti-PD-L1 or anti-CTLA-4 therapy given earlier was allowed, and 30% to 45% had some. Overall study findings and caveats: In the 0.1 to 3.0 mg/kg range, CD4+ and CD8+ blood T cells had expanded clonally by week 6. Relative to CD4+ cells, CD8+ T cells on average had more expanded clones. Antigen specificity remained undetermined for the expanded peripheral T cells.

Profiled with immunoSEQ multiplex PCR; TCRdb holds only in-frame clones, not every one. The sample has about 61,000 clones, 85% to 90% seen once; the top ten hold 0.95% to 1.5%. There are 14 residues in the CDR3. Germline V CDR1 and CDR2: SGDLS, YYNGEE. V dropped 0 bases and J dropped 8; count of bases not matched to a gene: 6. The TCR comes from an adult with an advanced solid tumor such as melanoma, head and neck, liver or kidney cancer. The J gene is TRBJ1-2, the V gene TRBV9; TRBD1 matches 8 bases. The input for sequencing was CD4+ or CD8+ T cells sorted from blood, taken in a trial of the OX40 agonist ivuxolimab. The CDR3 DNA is TGTGCCAGCAGCGTAGTCCAGGGGGCAGGAGGCTACACCTTC. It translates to CASSVVQGAGGYTF. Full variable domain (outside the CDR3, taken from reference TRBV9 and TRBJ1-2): DSGVTQTPKHLITATGQRVTLRCSPRSGDLSVYWYQQSLDQGLQFLIQYYNGEERAKGNILERFSAQQFPDLHSELNLSSLELGDSALYFCASSVVQGAGGYTFGSGTRLTVV.